Listed here are 15 T cell receptor beta chains from one sample, sequenced in a study of blood T cell repertoires in COVID-19. Produced via immunoSEQ multiplex PCR; TCRdb's table is partial and in-frame only. The sample consists of 25,000 to 30,000 clones, roughly 65% of them appearing once. Sequencing was performed on peripheral blood. These receptors came from a human donor in a cohort sampled during active COVID-19.

The chain joins TRBV11-2 to TRBJ2-7, with 9 nucleotides matching TRBD2. This CDR3 has 15 residues. The germline gives CDR1 SGHAT, CDR2 FQNNGV. The V and J ends lost 2 bases and 2 bases, in that order; junction bases with no gene match: 4. The CDR3 nucleotides are TGTGCCAGCAGCTTATCGGGCGGGAGGGCCTACGAGCAGTACTTC. Translating it yields CASSLSGGRAYEQYF.

The chain employs TRBV7-2 and TRBJ2-7; tentative D call: TRBD2 (6 bases). CDR3 length equals 14 residues. V was clipped by 4 bases and J by 4 bases, with 14 bases between them. CDR1 is SGHTA and CDR2 is FQGNSA in the germline V gene. The CDR3 DNA follows: TGTGCCAGCAGCTCCGCGGGGTTTGGGTACGAGCAGTACTTC. Its translation: CASSSAGFGYEQYF.

The genes are TRBV19 and TRBJ1-6; D possibly corresponds to TRBD1 (6 bases). The V gene lost 7 bases and the J gene lost 2 bases, with 9 bases spanning the gap. CDR3 length: 14 amino acids. The V gene's germline CDR1 is LNHDA and CDR2 SQIVND (reference sequence). The CDR3 nucleotides are TGTGCCAGTAAGGGGGAAACCTATAATTCACCCCTCCACTTT. Translated, it gives CASKGETYNSPLHF.

This chain connects TRBV30 to TRBJ1-3; D gene unclear. CDR1 and CDR2 from the germline V gene are GTSNPN and SVGIG (reference sequence). Trimming removed 0 bases at V and 2 bases at J, with 11 bases between. The CDR3 contains 15 residues. CDR3 region: CAWSVLSGAGNTIYF. In DNA form, the CDR3 reads TGTGCCTGGAGTGTACTTAGCGGGGCTGGAAACACCATATATTTT.

The chain uses TRBV4-3 and TRBJ2-5; D not resolved. Germline V gene data show CDR1 as LGHNA and CDR2 as YSLEER. The CDR3 is 14 residues long. V dropped 4 bases and J dropped 3 bases, with 12 bases sitting between them. CDR3 bases: TGCGCCAGCAGCCCCCGCCTAGACGAAGAGACCCAGTACTTC. This gives the protein CASSPRLDEETQYF.

This clone was detected only once. The chain is built from TRBV10-1 and TRBJ2-7; 10 bases are shared with TRBD2. The germline CDR1 and CDR2 sequences are WNHNN and SYGVQD (reference sequence). CDR3 length: 15 amino acids. V dropped 4 bases and J dropped 7; count of bases not matched to a gene: 10. For the CDR3, the DNA is TGCGCCAGCAGTGTGTCTAGCGGGAGAAGGGGGGAGCAGTACTTC. It yields the protein CASSVSSGRRGEQYF.

This clone was counted only a few times. The V gene is TRBV21-1, the J gene TRBJ2-5; no DNA check was done on the table's D call, TRBD2. TRBV21-1 is a pseudogene. This CDR3 has 17 residues. CDR3 nucleotides: TGTGCCAGATCCCCTAGCGGGAGTTGGGCCCAACAAGAGACCCAGTACTTC. The encoded protein is CARSPSGSWAQQETQYF.

There are a few counts of this clone. The V and J genes are TRBV7-7 and TRBJ2-2, with D unresolved. Germline V gives CDR1 SSHAT, CDR2 FNYEAQ (reference sequence). Trimming took 3 bases from V and 0 from J, leaving 8 bases between them. There are 15 residues in the CDR3. The CDR3 spells CASSLSVANTGELFF. The CDR3 coding sequence is TGTGCCAGCAGCTTGTCAGTGGCGAACACCGGGGAGCTGTTTTTT.

The chain recombines TRBV5-1 with TRBJ1-2; 10 positions match TRBD1. CDR3 length equals 15 residues. Germline lookup yields CDR1 SGHRS and CDR2 YFSETQ. V lost 6 bases and J lost 1; bases outside the gene matches: 6. CDR3 in amino acids: CASNLGTGVNYGYTF. Here the CDR3 DNA reads TGCGCCAGCAACCTTGGGACAGGGGTTAACTATGGCTACACCTTC.

By sample fraction, this clone is hyperexpanded. CDR3 protein: CASSYFSGRDSPLHF. In nucleotides, the CDR3 is TGTGCCAGCAGTTATTTTAGCGGCAGGGATTCACCCCTCCACTTT. The chain links TRBV6-5 to TRBJ1-6; D is possibly TRBD1 (5 bases). This CDR3 comprises 15 residues. Deletions cut 3 bases from V and 8 bases from J, with 14 bases between. Germline-derived CDR1 and CDR2 are MNHEY and SVGAGI.

The chain carries TRBV19 and TRBJ2-7; unclear D gene. Trimming removed 3 bases from V and 2 bases from J, with 14 bases in between. Germline CDR1 LNHDA, CDR2 SQIVND (reference sequence). The CDR3 is 15 amino acids. The CDR3 DNA is TGTGCCAGTAGTATTTATGGCGGAAACGCCTACGAGCAGTACTTC. Translation gives CASSIYGGNAYEQYF.

The chain links TRBV5-8 to TRBJ2-7, with D maybe TRBD2 (6 bases). The CDR3 has 16 residues. Trimming shortened V by 6 bases and J by 0 bases, and 19 bases separated the two germline ends. The germline V gene encodes CDR1 SGHTS and CDR2 YDEGEE. CDR3 bases: TGTGCCAGCACCCCTGGAGGGGCCTCAAGCTCCTACGAGCAGTACTTC. Translation gives CASTPGGASSSYEQYF.

The chain is built from TRBV19 and TRBJ2-1; 7 nucleotides agree with TRBD2. This CDR3 spans 15 amino acids. Germline-derived CDR1 and CDR2 are LNHDA and SQIVND (reference sequence). The ends lost 3 bases at V and 0 bases at J; junction bases unmatched: 2. CDR3 DNA sequence: TGTGCCAGTAGTATCCGGGGGGACTCCTACAATGAGCAGTTCTTC. Protein product: CASSIRGDSYNEQFF.

V usage is TRBV3-1 (or the pseudogene TRBV3-2) and J usage is TRBJ2-5; 11 bases are shared with TRBD2. Trimming removed 6 bases from V and 5 bases from J; junction bases left unmatched: 5. The CDR3 has 14 residues. Germline V CDR1 and CDR2: LGHDT, YNNKEL (reference sequence). CDR3 nucleotides: TGTGCCAGCAGTGCCGGACTAGCGGGCGAGACCCAGTACTTC. Its protein product is CASSAGLAGETQYF.

The CDR3 protein is CASGDSYGYTF. In nucleotides, the CDR3 is TGTGCCAGTGGGGACAGCTATGGCTACACCTTC. The chain has TRBV12-3 or TRBV12-4 and TRBJ1-2; TRBD1 aligns across 7 bases. The CDR3 runs to 11 residues. The trim removed 9 bases at V and 4 bases at J, leaving 2 bases unmatched.